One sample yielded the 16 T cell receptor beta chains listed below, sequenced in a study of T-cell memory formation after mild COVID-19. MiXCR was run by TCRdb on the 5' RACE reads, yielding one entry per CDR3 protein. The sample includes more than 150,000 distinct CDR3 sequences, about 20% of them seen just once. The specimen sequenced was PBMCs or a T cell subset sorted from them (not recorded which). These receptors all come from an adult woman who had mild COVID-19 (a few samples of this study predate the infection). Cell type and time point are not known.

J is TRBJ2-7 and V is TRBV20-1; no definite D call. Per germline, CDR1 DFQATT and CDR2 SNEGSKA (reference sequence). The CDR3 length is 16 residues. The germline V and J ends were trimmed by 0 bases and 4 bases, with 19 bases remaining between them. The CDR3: CSARDRRGVGQYEQYF. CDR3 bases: TGCAGTGCTAGAGATAGGAGAGGCGTCGGGCAATACGAGCAGTACTTC.

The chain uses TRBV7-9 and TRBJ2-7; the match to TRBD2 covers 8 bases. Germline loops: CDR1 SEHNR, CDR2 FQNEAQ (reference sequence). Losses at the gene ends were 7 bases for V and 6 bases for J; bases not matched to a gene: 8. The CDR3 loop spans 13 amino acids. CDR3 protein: CASTHAGGSEQYF. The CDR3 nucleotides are TGTGCCAGCACCCACGCGGGGGGCTCCGAGCAGTACTTC.

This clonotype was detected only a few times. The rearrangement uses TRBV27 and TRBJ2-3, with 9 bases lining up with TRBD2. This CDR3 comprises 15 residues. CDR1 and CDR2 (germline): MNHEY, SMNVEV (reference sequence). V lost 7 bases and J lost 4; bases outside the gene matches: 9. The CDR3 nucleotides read TGTGCCAGCACCGATAGCGGGAGAAATGCAGATACGCAGTATTTT. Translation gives CASTDSGRNADTQYF.

CDR3 residues: CASSLRLGQGAFGTEAFF. CDR3 DNA: TGTGCCAGCAGCCTACGCCTTGGGCAGGGGGCGTTTGGCACTGAAGCTTTCTTT. The chain uses TRBV7-2 and TRBJ1-1, with 8 bases aligning to TRBD1. Germline CDR1 is SGHTA and CDR2 is FQGNSA. The CDR3 length is 18 residues. After removal of 5 bases from V and 4 bases from J, the junction contained 18 bases not matched to a gene.

CDR3 amino acids: CASSFWTSGSRTDTQYF. CDR3 bases: TGTGCCAGCAGCTTCTGGACTAGCGGGAGCCGCACAGATACGCAGTATTTT. This chain uses TRBV11-2 with TRBJ2-3; TRBD2 aligns across 13 bases. Germline V gives CDR1 SGHAT, CDR2 FQNNGV. The CDR3 consists of 17 residues. Trimming at V came to 3 bases and at J to 1 base, leaving 4 bases not matched to a gene.

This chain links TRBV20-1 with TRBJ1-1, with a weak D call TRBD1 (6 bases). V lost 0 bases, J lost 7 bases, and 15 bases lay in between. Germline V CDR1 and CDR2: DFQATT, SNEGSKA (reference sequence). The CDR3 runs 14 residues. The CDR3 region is CSARDFRDKGEAFF. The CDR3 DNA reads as TGCAGTGCTAGAGATTTCCGGGACAAGGGTGAAGCTTTCTTT.

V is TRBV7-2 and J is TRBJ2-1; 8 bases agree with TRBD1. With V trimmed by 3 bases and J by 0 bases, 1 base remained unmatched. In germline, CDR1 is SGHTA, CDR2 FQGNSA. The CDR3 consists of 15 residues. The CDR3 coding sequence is TGTGCCAGCAGCTTCGACAGGGGCTCCTACAATGAGCAGTTCTTC. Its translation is CASSFDRGSYNEQFF.

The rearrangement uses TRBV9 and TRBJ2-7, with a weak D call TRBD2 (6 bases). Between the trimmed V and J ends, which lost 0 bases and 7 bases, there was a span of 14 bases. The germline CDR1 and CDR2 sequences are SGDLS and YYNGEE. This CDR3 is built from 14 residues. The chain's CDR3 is CASSVGGTPREQYF. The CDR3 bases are TGTGCCAGCAGCGTAGGGGGGACTCCGCGGGAGCAGTACTTC.

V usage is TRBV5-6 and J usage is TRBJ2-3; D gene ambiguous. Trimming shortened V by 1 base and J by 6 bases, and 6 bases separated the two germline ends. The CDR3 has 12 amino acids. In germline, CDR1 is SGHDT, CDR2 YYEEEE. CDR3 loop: CASSLWPDTQYF. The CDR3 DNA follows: TGTGCCAGCAGCTTGTGGCCGGATACGCAGTATTTT. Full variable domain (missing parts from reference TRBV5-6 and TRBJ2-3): DAGVTQSPTHLIKTRGQQVTLRCSPKSGHDTVSWYQQALGQGPQFIFQYYEEEERQRGNFPDRFSGHQFPNYSSELNVNALLLGDSALYLCASSLWPDTQYFGPGTRLTVL.

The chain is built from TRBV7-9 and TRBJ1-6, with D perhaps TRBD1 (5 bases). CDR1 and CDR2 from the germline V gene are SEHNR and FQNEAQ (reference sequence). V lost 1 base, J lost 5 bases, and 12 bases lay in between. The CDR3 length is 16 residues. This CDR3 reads CASSLDLGHNNSPLHF. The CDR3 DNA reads TGTGCCAGCAGCTTAGACCTAGGACACAATAATTCACCCCTCCACTTT.

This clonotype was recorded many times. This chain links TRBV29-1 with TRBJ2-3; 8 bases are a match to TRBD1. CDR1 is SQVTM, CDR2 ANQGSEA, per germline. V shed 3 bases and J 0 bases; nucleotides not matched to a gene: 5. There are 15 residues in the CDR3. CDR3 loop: CSVDGTGTSTDTQYF. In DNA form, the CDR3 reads TGCAGCGTTGATGGGACAGGCACTAGCACAGATACGCAGTATTTT.

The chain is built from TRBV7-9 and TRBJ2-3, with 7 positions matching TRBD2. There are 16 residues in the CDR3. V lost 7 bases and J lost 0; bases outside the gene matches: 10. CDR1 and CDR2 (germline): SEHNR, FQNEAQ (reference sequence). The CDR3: CASKTTSVQSTDTQYF. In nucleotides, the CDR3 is TGTGCCAGCAAAACAACTAGCGTACAGAGCACAGATACGCAGTATTTT.

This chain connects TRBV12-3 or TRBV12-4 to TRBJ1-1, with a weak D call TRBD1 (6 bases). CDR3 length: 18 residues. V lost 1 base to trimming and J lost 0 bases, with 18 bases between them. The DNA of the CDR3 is TGTGCCAGCAGTTTAGTCAAGGCAGGGGATATAATGAACACTGAAGCTTTCTTT. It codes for CASSLVKAGDIMNTEAFF.

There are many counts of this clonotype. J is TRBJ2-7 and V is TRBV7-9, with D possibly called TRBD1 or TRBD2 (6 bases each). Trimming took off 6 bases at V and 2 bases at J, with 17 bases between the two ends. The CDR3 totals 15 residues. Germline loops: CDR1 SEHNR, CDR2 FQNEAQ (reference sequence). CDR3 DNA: TGTGCCAGCAGTCAGGGGACTTCCGCCGCCTACGAGCAGTACTTC. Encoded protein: CASSQGTSAAYEQYF. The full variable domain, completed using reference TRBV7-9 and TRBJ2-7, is DTGVSQNPRHKITKRGQNVTFRCDPISEHNRLYWYRQTLGQGPEFLTYFQNEAQLEKSRLLSDRFSAERPKGSFSTLEIQRTEQGDSAMYLCASSQGTSAAYEQYFGPGTRLTVT.

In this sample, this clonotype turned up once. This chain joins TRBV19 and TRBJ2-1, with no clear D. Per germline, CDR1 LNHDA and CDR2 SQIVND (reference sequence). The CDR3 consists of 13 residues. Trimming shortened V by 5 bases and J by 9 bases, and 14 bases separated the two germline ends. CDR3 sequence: CASSLFVRAEQFF. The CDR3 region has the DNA TGTGCCAGTAGTCTCTTTGTTAGGGCTGAGCAGTTCTTC.

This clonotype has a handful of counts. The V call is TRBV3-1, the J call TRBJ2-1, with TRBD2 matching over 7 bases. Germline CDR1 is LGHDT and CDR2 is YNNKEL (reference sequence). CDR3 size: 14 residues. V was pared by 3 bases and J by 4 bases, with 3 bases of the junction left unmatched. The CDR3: CASSHLAEYNEQFF. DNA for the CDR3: TGTGCCAGCAGCCATCTAGCGGAGTACAATGAGCAGTTCTTC.